What follows are 6 T cell receptor beta chains derived from one specimen sequenced in a study of shared clonotypes between healthy human individuals. Naive CD8 isolation took CD45RO-negative cells positively selected for CCR7 and excluded terminally differentiated effector memory CD45RA+ cells. Assay: immunoSEQ multiplex PCR; the TCRdb copy retains only in-frame clones and omits some. The table includes 1.5 million to 2.5 million clones, about 95% detected once. Sequencing used naive CD8+ T cells sorted from blood. The receptors derive from a man between 18 and 35 years old in good health.

This chain links TRBV4-1 with TRBJ2-2; 7 bases align to TRBD2. V gave up 3 bases and J gave up 7 bases; unmatched junction bases: 5. Germline CDR1 and CDR2: MGHRA and YSYEKL. The CDR3 contains 14 residues. This CDR3 is CASSHNSGYGELFF. CDR3 in DNA: TGCGCCAGCAGCCACAATAGCGGGTACGGGGAGCTGTTTTTT.

There are a few counts of this clone. The chain has TRBV7-9 and TRBJ1-6; 7 positions agree with TRBD1. Germline V gene data show CDR1 as SEHNR and CDR2 as FQNEAQ (reference sequence). The CDR3 consists of 14 residues. Losses at the gene ends were 4 bases for V and 9 bases for J; bases not matched to a gene: 6. The CDR3 loop reads CASSYRDSFSPLHF. The CDR3 DNA reads as TGTGCCAGCAGCTACCGGGACAGCTTTTCACCCCTCCACTTT. The complete variable domain, with remaining parts taken from reference TRBV7-9 and TRBJ1-6, reads DTGVSQNPRHKITKRGQNVTFRCDPISEHNRLYWYRQTLGQGPEFLTYFQNEAQLEKSRLLSDRFSAERPKGSFSTLEIQRTEQGDSAMYLCASSYRDSFSPLHFGNGTRLTVT.

This clone came up a few times. The CDR3 is CASSSTGALHF. The DNA of the CDR3 is TGTGCCAGCAGTAGTACGGGGGCCCTCCACTTT. V is TRBV27 and J is TRBJ1-6, with D maybe TRBD1 (5 bases). The CDR3 length is 11 residues. Trimming pared 5 bases from V and 14 bases from J, leaving 10 bases between. Looked up from germline, CDR1 is MNHEY and CDR2 is SMNVEV (reference sequence).

The rearrangement uses TRBV14 and TRBJ1-6; 8 nucleotides match TRBD1. CDR1 SGHDN and CDR2 FVKESK come from the germline V gene. The CDR3 is 16 residues long. V shed 3 bases and J 8 bases; nucleotides not matched to a gene: 9. CDR3 protein: CASSHESPGGDSPLHF. DNA of the CDR3: TGTGCCAGCAGCCATGAGTCTCCAGGGGGCGATTCACCCCTCCACTTT.

The rearrangement links TRBV28 to TRBJ2-4, with 9 bases lining up with TRBD2. V dropped 6 bases and J dropped 0; count of bases not matched to a gene: 6. Germline CDR1 reads MDHEN; CDR2 reads SYDVKM. The CDR3 loop spans 16 amino acids. DNA of the CDR3: TGTGCCAGCAGCTGGAGCGGGGGGTCAGCCAAAAACATTCAGTACTTC. Residues: CASSWSGGSAKNIQYF.

The genes are TRBV27 and TRBJ2-1; no definite D call. Germline V CDR1 and CDR2: MNHEY, SMNVEV (reference sequence). This CDR3 is built from 11 residues. V lost 10 bases, J lost 2 bases, and 6 bases lay in between. CDR3 residues: CATNTYNEQFF. In nucleotides, the CDR3 is TGTGCCACCAATACCTACAATGAGCAGTTCTTC.